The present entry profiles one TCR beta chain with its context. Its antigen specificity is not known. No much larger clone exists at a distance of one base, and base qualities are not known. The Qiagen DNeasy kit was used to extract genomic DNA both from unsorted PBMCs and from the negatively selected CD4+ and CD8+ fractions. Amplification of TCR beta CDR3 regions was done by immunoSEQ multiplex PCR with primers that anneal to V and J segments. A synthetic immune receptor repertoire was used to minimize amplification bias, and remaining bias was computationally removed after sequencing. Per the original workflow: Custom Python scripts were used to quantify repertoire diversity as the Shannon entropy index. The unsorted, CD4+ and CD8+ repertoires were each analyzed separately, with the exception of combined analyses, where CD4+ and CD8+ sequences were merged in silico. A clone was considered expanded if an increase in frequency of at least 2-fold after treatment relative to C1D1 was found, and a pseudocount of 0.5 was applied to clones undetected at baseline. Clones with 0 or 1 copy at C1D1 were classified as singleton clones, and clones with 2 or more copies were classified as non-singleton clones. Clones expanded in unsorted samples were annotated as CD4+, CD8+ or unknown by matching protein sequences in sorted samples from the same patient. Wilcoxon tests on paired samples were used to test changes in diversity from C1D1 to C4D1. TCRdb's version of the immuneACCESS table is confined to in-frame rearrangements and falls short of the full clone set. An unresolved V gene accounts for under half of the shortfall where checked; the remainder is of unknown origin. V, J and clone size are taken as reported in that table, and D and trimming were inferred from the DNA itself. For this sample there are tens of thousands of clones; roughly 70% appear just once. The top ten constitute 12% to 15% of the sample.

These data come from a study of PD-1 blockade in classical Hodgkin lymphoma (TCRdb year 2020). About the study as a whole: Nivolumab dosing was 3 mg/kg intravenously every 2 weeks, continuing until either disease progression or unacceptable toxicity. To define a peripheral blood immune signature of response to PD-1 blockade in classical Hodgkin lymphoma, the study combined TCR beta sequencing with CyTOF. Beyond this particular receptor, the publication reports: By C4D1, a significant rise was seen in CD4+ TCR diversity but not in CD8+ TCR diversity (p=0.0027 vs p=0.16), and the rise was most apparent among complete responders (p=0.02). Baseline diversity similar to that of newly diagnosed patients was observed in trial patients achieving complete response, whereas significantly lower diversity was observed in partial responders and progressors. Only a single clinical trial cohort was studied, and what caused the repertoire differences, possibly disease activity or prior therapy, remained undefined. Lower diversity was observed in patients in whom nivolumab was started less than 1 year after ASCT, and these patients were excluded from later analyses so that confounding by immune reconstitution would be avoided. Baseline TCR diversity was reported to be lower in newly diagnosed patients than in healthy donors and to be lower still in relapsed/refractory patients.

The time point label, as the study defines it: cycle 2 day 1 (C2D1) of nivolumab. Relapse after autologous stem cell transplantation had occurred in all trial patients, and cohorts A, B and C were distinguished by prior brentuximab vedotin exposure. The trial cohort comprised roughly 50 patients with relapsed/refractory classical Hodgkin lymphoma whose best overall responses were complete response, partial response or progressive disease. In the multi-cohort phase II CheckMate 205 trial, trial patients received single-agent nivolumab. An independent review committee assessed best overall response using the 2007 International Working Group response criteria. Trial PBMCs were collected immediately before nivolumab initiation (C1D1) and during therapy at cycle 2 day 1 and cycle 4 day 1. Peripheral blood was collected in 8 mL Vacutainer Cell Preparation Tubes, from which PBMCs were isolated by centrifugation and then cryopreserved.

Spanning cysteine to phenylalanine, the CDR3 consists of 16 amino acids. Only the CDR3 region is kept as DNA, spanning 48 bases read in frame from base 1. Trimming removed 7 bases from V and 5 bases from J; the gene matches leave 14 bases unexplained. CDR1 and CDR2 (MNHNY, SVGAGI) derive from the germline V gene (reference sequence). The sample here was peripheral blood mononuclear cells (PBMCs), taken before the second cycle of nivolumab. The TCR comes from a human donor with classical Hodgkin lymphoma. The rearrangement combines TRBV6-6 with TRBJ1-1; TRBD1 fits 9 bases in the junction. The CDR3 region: CASILLGQGRGTEAFF. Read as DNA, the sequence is TGTGCCAGCATTCTGCTGGGACAGGGAAGAGGGACTGAAGCTTTCTTT.